This T cell receptor (beta chain) originates from a study of blood T cells in healthy people across ages. Through a sample-barcoded 5' primer and a J-beta primer mix, a second PCR was run for roughly 7 to 11 cycles. MiXCR was run by TCRdb on the 5' RACE reads, yielding one entry per CDR3 protein. The repertoire holds over 1.5 million distinct CDR3 sequences, around 48% seen once, with around 2.1% in the top ten. Worth noting for this clonotype: Its antigen is unidentified.

The CDR3 length is 16 residues. Germline V CDR1 and CDR2: SGHAT, FQNNGV. Study-wide points: Naive and antigen-experienced cells could not be conclusively compared, given unsorted PBMCs.

The material sequenced was blood. The chain uses TRBV11-2 and TRBJ2-1; 7 bases match TRBD2. The DNA matches TRBJ2-7 better at its end, which makes the J call doubtful. The receptor's source is a woman aged 35 to 49 in good health. CDR3 residues: CASSSVGLAVYNEQYF. The CDR3 nucleotides are TGTGCCAGCAGTTCGGTTGGGCTAGCGGTCTACAATGAGCAGTACTTC.